Sequencing of this T cell receptor beta chain was carried out in a study of OX40 agonist ivuxolimab in advanced cancers. Background for the entire study: The costimulatory receptor OX40 (CD134) was targeted by ivuxolimab, a fully human IgG2 agonistic monoclonal antibody. Intravenous ivuxolimab was administered to patients every 2 weeks at six dose levels: 0.01, 0.1, 0.3, 1.5, 3 and 10 mg/kg. Among the roughly 50 dose-escalation patients, some 20 had hepatocellular carcinoma, 15 or so melanoma, 9 renal cell carcinoma and 9 head and neck cancer. In the dose-escalation cohort, over 65% of patients were male, and the mean age was roughly 60 years, with a range of about 23 to 85. Prior anti-PD-1, anti-PD-L1 or anti-CTLA-4 therapy was permitted, and roughly two fifths of dose-escalation patients had received checkpoint inhibitors. Partial responses occurred in three dose-escalation patients: two with cutaneous melanoma and one with hepatocellular carcinoma. The point of sequencing TCRbeta in the periphery was to test whether ivuxolimab changed TCR sequence diversity and drove clonal T-cell expansion. The paper covers the monotherapy dose-escalation part of the phase I ivuxolimab trial, which included N = 52 patients. General findings and caveats noted by the study authors: At doses of 0.1 to 3.0 mg/kg, clonal expansion of both CD4+ and CD8+ T cells in blood was seen between baseline and week 6. Antigen specificity was not determined for the clonally expanded peripheral T cells. Low levels of normalized T-cell clonal expansion were also seen in some patients who did not respond. After ivuxolimab, more expanded clones were found on average in CD8+ T cells than in CD4+ T cells. In partial responders in the 0.1-3.0 mg/kg groups, normalized peripheral clonal expansion was found to be among the lowest, especially among CD8+ T cells.

Looking up the germline V gene yields CDR1 SGDLS and CDR2 YYNGEE. Including the terminal cysteine and phenylalanine, the CDR3 comprises 17 residues. The read is trimmed to its CDR3 DNA, 51 bases read in frame from base 1. V and J lose 7 bases and 2 bases, and a span of 25 bases separates them. Genomic DNA was extracted from sorted cells for sequencing of the TCRbeta CDR3 region. TCRbeta CDR3 regions were sequenced using the immunoSEQ Assay. Imported from immuneACCESS, the table was reduced by TCRdb to in-frame sequences with V and J called. These copies leave out some clones; in studies compared against another copy, an unresolved V gene accounts for under half, and the cause of the remainder is not known. For this sample the table gives about 76,000 clones, of which roughly 88% were detected only once. The top ten hold roughly 0.98% of the sample. This clone was counted between two and nine times. The specificity of this receptor is unknown. Nothing much larger sits one base from this clone, and base qualities are not available.

The trial excluded patients who had a history of autoimmune disease or who were on systemic immunosuppression. In every dose cohort, peripheral blood was drawn for TCR sequencing at baseline, cycle 4 day 1, and cycle 7 day 1. The samples were taken from a phase I, first-in-human, multicenter, open-label dose-escalation trial of ivuxolimab. Adults with locally advanced or metastatic melanoma, renal cell, hepatocellular, or head and neck squamous cell carcinoma were enrolled in the trial. Before TCR sequencing, CD4+ T cells and CD8+ T cells were sorted from peripheral blood as separate populations. The source of this sequence is an adult with an advanced solid tumor such as melanoma, head and neck, liver or kidney cancer. The chain employs TRBV9 and TRBJ2-7; the D gene is possibly TRBD1 or TRBD2, each agreeing over 7 bases. Source: CD4+ or CD8+ T cells sorted from blood, taken in a trial of the OX40 agonist ivuxolimab. The DNA sequence is TGTGCCAGCGTGGGGGGGAACTCGGGACAGCTTGCCTACGAGCAGTACTTC. Translation gives CASVGGNSGQLAYEQYF.